This T cell receptor (beta chain) was identified in a study of siplizumab effects on memory and regulatory T cells. General observations from the study: There was no confirmation of the suppressive function of proliferating Tregs from siplizumab cultures. Unstimulated naive T cells seemed to show more diversity than memory cells did, and they also seemed to be among the major contributors to the alloresponse. Mapping to unstimulated subsets was achieved for only a minor fraction of alloreactive clones.

A single count supports this clone. Its antigen is undetermined. Germline V gene lookup returns CDR1 MNHEY and CDR2 SMNVEV (reference sequence). Trimming removed 5 bases from V and 0 bases from J; junction bases left unmatched: 5. The CDR3 is 15 residues long. The repertoire was sequenced with immunoSEQ multiplex PCR; TCRdb's copy has only in-frame clones and lacks some. The repertoire holds tens of thousands of clones, with approximately 94% as singletons. The gene calls are TRBV27 and TRBJ1-1; TRBD1 agrees at 8 bases. The source is a human donor in good health. Sequenced material: CD8+ T cells sorted from blood. CDR3 amino acids: CASSPRTGMNTEAFF. CDR3 sequence (DNA): TGTGCCAGCAGTCCCCGGACAGGGATGAACACTGAAGCTTTCTTT.